Listed here is a single T cell receptor beta chain. This sample is part of a study of T cell changes during pregnancy in multiple sclerosis. Here immunoSEQ multiplex PCR was the method, and the copy in TCRdb shows in-frame clones only, minus some. The sample comprises 100,000 to 140,000 clones, 85% to 95% of which are singletons, and more than 0.65% rests with the top ten. The CDR3 loop spans 17 amino acids. With 4 bases clipped from V and 3 bases from J, the junction kept 5 bases outside the gene matches. Germline V gene lookup returns CDR1 SGHRS and CDR2 YFSETQ. The sequence was obtained from a female donor in good health, enrolled as a control in a pregnancy study. The V and J genes are TRBV5-1 and TRBJ2-1, with 15 bases identical to TRBD2. The sequenced sample was peripheral blood, obtained in the third trimester of pregnancy. CDR3: CASSLGLAGGLYNEQFF. The CDR3 nucleotides read TGCGCCAGCAGCCTCGGACTAGCGGGGGGGCTCTACAATGAGCAGTTCTTC.